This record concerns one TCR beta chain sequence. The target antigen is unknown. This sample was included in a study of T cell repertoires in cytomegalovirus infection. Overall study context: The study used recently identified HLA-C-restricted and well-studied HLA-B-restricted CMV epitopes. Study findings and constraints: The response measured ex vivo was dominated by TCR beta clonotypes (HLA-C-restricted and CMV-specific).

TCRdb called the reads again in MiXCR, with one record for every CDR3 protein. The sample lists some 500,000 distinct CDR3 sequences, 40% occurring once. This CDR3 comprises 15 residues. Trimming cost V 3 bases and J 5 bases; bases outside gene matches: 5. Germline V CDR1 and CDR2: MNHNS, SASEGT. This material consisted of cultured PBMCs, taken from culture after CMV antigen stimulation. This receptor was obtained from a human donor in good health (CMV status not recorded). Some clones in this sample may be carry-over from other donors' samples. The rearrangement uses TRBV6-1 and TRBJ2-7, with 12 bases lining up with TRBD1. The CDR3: CASSDRDRGRDEQYF. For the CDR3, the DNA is TGTGCCAGCAGTGACCGGGACAGGGGGCGGGACGAGCAGTACTTC.